This paragraph covers one TCR beta chain sequence. What it binds is unknown. This sample was taken from a study of T-cell memory formation after mild COVID-19. Germline V CDR1 and CDR2: SGHRS, YFSETQ. The CDR3 is 15 amino acids. Germline trimming cut 4 bases from V and 4 bases from J; bases unmatched to any gene: 7. Findings and limits, study-wide: Whereas later expanders leaned CD4+, clones contracting day 15 to 85 showed a balanced CD4/CD8 makeup.

5'RACE with constant-segment primers built TCRalpha and TCRbeta cDNA libraries with UMIs. From the 5' RACE reads, TCRdb called clonotypes with MiXCR, one entry per CDR3 protein. The sample yields about 410,000 distinct CDR3 sequences, 18% seen once. Sequenced material: PBMCs or a T cell subset sorted from them (not recorded which). The clonotype originates from a man younger than 35 who had mild COVID-19 (a few samples of this study predate the infection). Cell type and time point are not known. The chain couples TRBV5-1 to TRBJ1-5; 8 nucleotides line up with TRBD1. The CDR3 coding sequence is TGCGCCAGCAGCCCCTCACAGGGGGAGAATCAGCCCCAGCATTTT. This codes for CASSPSQGENQPQHF.